This T cell receptor beta chain stems from a study of T cell responses to AZD1222 COVID-19 vaccine. General study findings and limits: Donors were chiefly white British, with a greater number of females, and clonal diversity was perhaps underestimated.

Pooling covered second doses at about 4 or about 12 weeks. TCRdb's table, derived via immunoSEQ multiplex PCR, lists solely in-frame clones and lacks some. The table has tens of thousands of clones, approximately 92% seen once. This CDR3 region has 14 residues. The V and J ends lost 3 bases and 0 bases respectively, with 12 bases between them. Germline V gene lookup returns CDR1 DFQATT and CDR2 SNEGSKA (reference sequence). This clone was seen only once. The antigen is unknown. The chain joins TRBV20-1 to TRBJ2-7, with D possibly being TRBD1 (7 bases). The sequencing here drew on peripheral blood, taken 28 days after the second AZD1222 dose. The TCR comes from an adult who received the AZD1222 COVID-19 vaccine. CDR3 region: CSASPGGTSYEQYF. The CDR3 DNA is TGCAGTGCTAGTCCAGGGGGGACCTCCTACGAGCAGTACTTC.